A selection of T cell receptor beta chains follows, all from one sample in a study of a mutant IDH1 vaccine in newly diagnosed glioma. Their cognate antigens are unknown. Sequencing used immunoSEQ multiplex PCR; TCRdb keeps in-frame clones, though not all of them. Of about 53,000 clones listed, approximately 79% are singletons. The specimen comprised PBMCs, sampled from a glioma patient whose treatment included an IDH1 peptide vaccine. The source of these receptors is a woman between 18 and 29 years old with glioma. Some clones in this sample may be carry-over from other donors' samples. CDR3s leave out the opening cysteine and the closing phenylalanine or tryptophan. A D gene is named only where the DNA matches it firmly.

TRBV2	.	TRBJ1-2	ASSSGPGGDYGYT
TRBV6-5	.	TRBJ2-7	ASSTNWVGYEQY
TRBV19	.	TRBJ2-2	ASSIEVTGELF
TRBV6-1	.	TRBJ1-5	ASSEAIGRISNQPQH
TRBV4-1	.	TRBJ1-4	ASSRTGLSNEKLF
TRBV6-1	.	TRBJ1-5	ASSERDIGQPQH
TRBV13	.	TRBJ1-6	ASTMGPGGFSPLH
TRBV18	.	TRBJ1-1	ASSPSSPLGKAF
TRBV7-9	TRBD2	TRBJ2-1	ASSHETSGRYNEQF
TRBV9	.	TRBJ1-4	ASSVAVGEKLF
TRBV19	TRBD1	TRBJ1-3	ASSLDRVIY
TRBV29-1	.	TRBJ2-3	SVDAGNTDTQY
TRBV7-9	.	TRBJ2-7	ASSSDKANYEQY
TRBV5-6	TRBD2	TRBJ2-7	ASSSGSLAGGTYEQY
TRBV6-1	.	TRBJ1-2	ASSEASGRAYGYT
TRBV29-1	.	TRBJ1-4	SVRPNEKLF
TRBV25-1	.	TRBJ2-6	ASSEYVAGANVLT
TRBV7-8	.	TRBJ1-3	ASSLLGNTIY
TRBV6-6	.	TRBJ2-2	ASKPTANTGELF
TRBV30	.	TRBJ1-1	AWSLTPNTEAF
TRBV7-9	.	TRBJ2-5	ASSLGQWETQY
TRBV5-1	.	TRBJ2-1	ASSPVETRLHHEQF
TRBV5-1	.	TRBJ2-5	ASSFGGVETQY
TRBV7-8	.	TRBJ2-5	ASSLRRGGETQY
TRBV18	.	TRBJ1-1	ASSPYAGANTEAF
TRBV18	TRBD2	TRBJ2-2	ASSPRLADTGELF
TRBV5-7	.	TRBJ1-2	ASSCARYGYT
TRBV29-1	.	TRBJ1-1	SVESWAASNTEAF
TRBV5-6	TRBD2	TRBJ2-3	ASSLKAGGQFADTQY
TRBV10-3	.	TRBJ1-2	AISDNQWGYT
TRBV4-2	.	TRBJ1-3	ASSQEKGYTIY
TRBV18	TRBD1	TRBJ2-7	ASLGQGSYEQY
TRBV7-9	.	TRBJ1-5	ASTKGGPLSNQPQH
TRBV5-1	.	TRBJ2-2	ASSFETANTGELS
TRBV2	.	TRBJ2-7	ASSGGGSVGEQY
TRBV6-5	.	TRBJ1-1	ASSPRGAMNTEAF